This paragraph covers one T cell receptor (beta chain) sequence. Deletions cut 4 bases from V and 8 bases from J, with 17 bases between. Germline V gene sequence: CDR1 MDHEN, CDR2 SYDVKM. CDR3 length equals 15 residues. These data are taken from a study of cytomegalovirus exposure and HLA in healthy donors. PCR primers comprised 60 Vbeta and 13 Jbeta primers. Original methodology: Among the unique TCR beta chains that a later analysis counted, about 79 million in all, about 10 million were shared. Profiling relied on immunoSEQ multiplex PCR, and the TCRdb table lists in-frame clones only, not all of them. Clone size and the V and J calls come from that table; the DNA yielded D and trimming. Found here are over 120,000 clones, about 80% of them singletons; the top ten hold about 4.4%.

The sequence came from a man aged 35-49 years in good health and CMV-seronegative. Sequencing was carried out using PBMCs. The chain carries TRBV28 and TRBJ1-4, with D maybe TRBD1 (6 bases). The CDR3, as DNA: TGTGCCAGCAGTTCCTCAGGGGATCGGAAGGAAAAACTGTTTTTT. Its protein product is CASSSSGDRKEKLFF.